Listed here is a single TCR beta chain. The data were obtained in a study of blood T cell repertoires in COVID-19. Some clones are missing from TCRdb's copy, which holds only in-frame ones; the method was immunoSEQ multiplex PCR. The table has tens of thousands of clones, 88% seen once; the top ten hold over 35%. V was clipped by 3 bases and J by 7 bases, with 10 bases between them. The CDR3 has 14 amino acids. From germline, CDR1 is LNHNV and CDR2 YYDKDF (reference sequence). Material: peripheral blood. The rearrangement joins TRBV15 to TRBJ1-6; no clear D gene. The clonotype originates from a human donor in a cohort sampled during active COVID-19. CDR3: CATSSRGRNSPLHF. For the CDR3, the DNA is TGTGCCACCAGCAGCCGCGGCCGGAATTCACCCCTCCACTTT.